The following is a T cell receptor (beta chain) sequence with its context. Study processing details: Estimation of nucleated cell counts relied on the amplification of reference gene primers. TCRdb keeps only in-frame clones here, not all; method: immunoSEQ multiplex PCR. From that table come the V and J calls and clone size; the DNA was used to work out D and trimming. The table shows nearly 80,000 clones, with about nine tenths occurring only once. These data come from a study of blood T cell repertoires in COVID-19. For the study at large: The United States, Italy and Spain supplied acute and convalescent COVID-19 samples. The analysed material was cDNA or gDNA that came from T cells, B-cell-depleted T cells, or PBMCs.

The length of the CDR3 is 18 residues. Germline V gives CDR1 SGHRS, CDR2 YFSETQ. V lost 3 bases to trimming and J lost 0 bases; unmatched junction nucleotides: 7. The rearrangement links TRBV5-1 to TRBJ2-6; 9 bases are a match to TRBD1. This TCR was sampled from a woman older than 75 with acute or convalescent COVID-19. The sequencing sample was made of peripheral blood. The CDR3: CASSWTDRGSSGANVLTF. CDR3 sequence (DNA): TGCGCCAGCAGCTGGACGGACAGGGGTTCCTCTGGGGCCAACGTCCTGACTTTC.